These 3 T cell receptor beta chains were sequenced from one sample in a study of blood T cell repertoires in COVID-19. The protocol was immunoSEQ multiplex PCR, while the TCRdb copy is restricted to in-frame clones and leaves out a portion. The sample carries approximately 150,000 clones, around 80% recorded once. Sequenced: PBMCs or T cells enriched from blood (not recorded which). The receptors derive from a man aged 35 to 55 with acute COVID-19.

The CDR3 nucleotides read TGTGCCAGCAGCTTACTTCAAGAGACCCAGTACTTC. It is translated as CASSLLQETQYF. V and J are TRBV7-9 and TRBJ2-5; D gene unclear. From germline, CDR1 is SEHNR and CDR2 FQNEAQ (reference sequence). CDR3 length: 12 amino acids. V was shortened by 2 bases and J by 2 bases, with 3 bases between the two germline ends.

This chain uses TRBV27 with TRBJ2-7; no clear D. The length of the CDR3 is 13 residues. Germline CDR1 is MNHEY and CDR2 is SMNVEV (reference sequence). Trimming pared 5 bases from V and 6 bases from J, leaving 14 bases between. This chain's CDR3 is CASSAQGVGEQYF. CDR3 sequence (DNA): TGTGCCAGCAGTGCGCAAGGAGTGGGCGAGCAGTACTTC.

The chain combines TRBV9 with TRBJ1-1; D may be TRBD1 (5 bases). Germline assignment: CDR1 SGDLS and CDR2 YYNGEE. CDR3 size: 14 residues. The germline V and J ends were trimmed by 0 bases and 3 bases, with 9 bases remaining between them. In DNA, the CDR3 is TGTGCCAGCAGCGTAGTAAGCAGGGACACTGAAGCTTTCTTT. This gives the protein CASSVVSRDTEAFF.